One and the same sample provided the 11 T cell receptor beta chains below, sequenced in a study of OX40 agonist ivuxolimab in advanced cancers. Profiling relied on immunoSEQ multiplex PCR, and the TCRdb table lists in-frame clones only, not all of them. Of more than 65,000 clones listed, around 83% are singletons. Sequencing was performed on CD4+ or CD8+ T cells sorted from blood, taken in a trial of the OX40 agonist ivuxolimab. The receptors come from an adult with an advanced solid tumor such as melanoma, head and neck, liver or kidney cancer.

J is TRBJ2-5 and V is TRBV10-3, with D maybe TRBD2 (5 bases). This CDR3 is 11 amino acids long. Trimming pared 4 bases from V and 5 bases from J, leaving 5 bases between. Germline values: CDR1 ENHRY, CDR2 SYGVKD. This CDR3 reads CAISAGETQYF. CDR3 in DNA: TGTGCCATCAGTGCGGGGGAGACCCAGTACTTC.

This clone came up a few times. The identical CDR3 is also encoded by other nucleotide sequences in the sample. This chain links TRBV2 with TRBJ1-1; possibly TRBD1 for D (5 bases). CDR1 and CDR2 (germline): SNHLY, FYNNEI. The V end was cut by 6 bases, the J end by 1 base, with 9 bases between. The CDR3 covers 13 residues. The DNA for the CDR3 is TGTGCCAGCAGAGAGACAGAGAACACTGAAGCTTTCTTT. Translated: CASRETENTEAFF.

This chain links TRBV6-5 with TRBJ1-1; tentatively, D is TRBD1 (5 bases). The CDR3 totals 13 residues. Germline loops: CDR1 MNHEY, CDR2 SVGAGI. Trimming pared 2 bases from V and 8 bases from J, leaving 12 bases between. The CDR3 is CASSYRDRVEAFF. The CDR3, as DNA: TGTGCCAGCAGTTACCGGGACCGGGTAGAAGCTTTCTTT.

The rearrangement joins TRBV7-2 to TRBJ1-2; D remains unclear. V was trimmed by 2 bases and J by 7 bases, leaving 20 bases between them. Per the germline V gene, CDR1 is SGHTA and CDR2 is FQGNSA. This CDR3 contains 16 residues. The CDR3 DNA reads as TGTGCCAGCAGCTTAAACTCCGGGATGAACCCCTCTGGCTACACCTTC. This gives the protein CASSLNSGMNPSGYTF.

The chain carries TRBV7-2 and TRBJ1-1; no clear D gene. Between the trimmed V and J ends, which lost 6 bases and 0 bases, there was a span of 17 bases. The CDR3 loop spans 16 amino acids. Germline lookup yields CDR1 SGHTA and CDR2 FQGNSA. The CDR3 spells CASRKPSWGLNTEAFF. The CDR3 DNA sequence: TGTGCCAGCAGGAAACCATCGTGGGGATTGAACACTGAAGCTTTCTTT.

Comments on this clone: The junction departs from the called germline gene at one end, perhaps through a read error. This chain uses TRBV7-8 with TRBJ1-5; D is possibly TRBD1 (6 bases). CDR3 length: 15 amino acids. The V gene's germline CDR1 is SGHVS and CDR2 FQNEAQ. The CDR3 here is CASSPDSGRSQAQHF. CDR3 DNA: TGTGCCAGCAGCCCGGACAGTGGGCGATCTCAGGCCCAGCATTTT.

The chain joins TRBV7-9 to TRBJ2-3; 13 bases line up with TRBD2. The V segment lost 5 bases and the J segment 4 bases; nucleotides outside the gene matches: 6. The germline gives CDR1 SEHNR, CDR2 FQNEAQ (reference sequence). The CDR3 contains 16 residues. The CDR3 loop reads CASSPGGLAGSDTQYF. Written as DNA, the CDR3 is TGTGCCAGCAGCCCAGGGGGACTAGCGGGGTCAGATACGCAGTATTTT.

V and J are TRBV18 and TRBJ2-2; 8 bases agree with TRBD1. The CDR3 is 15 residues long. Germline assignment: CDR1 KGHSH and CDR2 LQKENI. With 6 bases clipped from V and 1 base from J, the junction kept 4 bases outside the gene matches. The DNA for the CDR3 is TGTGCCAGCTCCTCCGACAGGGGGAACACCGGGGAGCTGTTTTTT. Translated, it gives CASSSDRGNTGELFF.

The chain combines TRBV15 with TRBJ1-5, with no clear D. Germline loops: CDR1 LNHNV, CDR2 YYDKDF (reference sequence). CDR3 length: 12 residues. With 2 bases removed from V and 4 bases from J, the gap between germline ends came to 3 bases. The CDR3: CATSRQNQPQHF. The CDR3 DNA reads TGTGCCACCAGCAGACAAAATCAGCCCCAGCATTTT.

This clone was recorded only once. At one end the junction does not follow the germline gene, possibly because of a read error. The chain has TRBV7-7 and TRBJ2-1; no firm D call. The CDR3 is 13 residues long. From germline, CDR1 is SSHAT and CDR2 FNYEAQ (reference sequence). This CDR3 reads CASSLDSYNEQFF. The CDR3 nucleotides read TGTGCTAGCAGCTTAGACTCCTACAATGAGCAGTTCTTC. The entire variable domain, with the rest obtained from reference TRBV7-7 and TRBJ2-1, is as follows: GAGVSQSPRYKVTKRGQDVTLRCDPISSHATLYWYQQALGQGPEFLTYFNYEAQPDKSGLPSDRFSAERPEGSISTLTIQRTEQRDSAMYRCASSLDSYNEQFFGPGTRLTVL.

The chain employs TRBV19 and TRBJ1-2; TRBD1 matches at 7 bases. Germline CDR1 is LNHDA and CDR2 is SQIVND (reference sequence). V gave up 4 bases and J gave up 0 bases; unmatched junction bases: 5. The CDR3 sequence is 15 residues long. This chain's CDR3 is CASSRGTDANYGYTF. In nucleotides, the CDR3 is TGTGCCAGTAGTAGGGGGACAGATGCTAACTATGGCTACACCTTC.